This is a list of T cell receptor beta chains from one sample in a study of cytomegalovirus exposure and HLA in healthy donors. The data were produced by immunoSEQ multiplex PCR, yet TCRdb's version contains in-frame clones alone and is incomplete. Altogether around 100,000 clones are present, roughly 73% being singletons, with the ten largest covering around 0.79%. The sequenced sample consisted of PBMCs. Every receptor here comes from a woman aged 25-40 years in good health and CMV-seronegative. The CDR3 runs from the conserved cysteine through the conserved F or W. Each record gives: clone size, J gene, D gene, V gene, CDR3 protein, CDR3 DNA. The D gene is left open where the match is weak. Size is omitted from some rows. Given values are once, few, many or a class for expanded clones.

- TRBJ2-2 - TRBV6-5 CASSLGGRELFF TGTGCCAGCAGTCTAGGTGGCCGGGAGCTGTTTTTT
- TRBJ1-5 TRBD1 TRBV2 CASRGTANQPQHF TGTGCCAGCAGAGGGACAGCAAATCAGCCCCAGCATTTT
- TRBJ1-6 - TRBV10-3 CAISGTVNNSPLHF TGTGCCATCAGTGGGACAGTGAATAATTCACCCCTCCACTTT
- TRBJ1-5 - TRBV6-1 CASSELGRGSNQPQHF TGTGCCAGCAGTGAATTAGGTAGGGGCAGCAATCAGCCCCAGCATTTT
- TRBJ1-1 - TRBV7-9 CASSLGTTVNTEAFF TGTGCCAGCAGCTTGGGGACAACAGTGAACACTGAAGCTTTCTTT
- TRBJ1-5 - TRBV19 CASSIIGGQPQHF TGTGCCAGTAGTATTATAGGGGGTCAGCCCCAGCATTTT
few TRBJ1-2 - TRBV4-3 CASSQTRGGSSGYTF TGCGCCAGCAGCCAAACACGGGGGGGTTCAAGTGGCTACACCTTC
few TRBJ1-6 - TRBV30 CAWSSGQSSYNSPLHF TGTGCCTGGAGTTCCGGACAGAGCTCCTATAATTCACCCCTCCACTTT
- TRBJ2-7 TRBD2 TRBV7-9 CASSLVASGPYF TGTGCCAGCAGCTTAGTCGCTAGCGGCCCATACTTC
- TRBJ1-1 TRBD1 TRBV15 CATSRDQGGTEAFF TGTGCCACCAGCAGAGATCAGGGGGGCACTGAAGCTTTCTTT